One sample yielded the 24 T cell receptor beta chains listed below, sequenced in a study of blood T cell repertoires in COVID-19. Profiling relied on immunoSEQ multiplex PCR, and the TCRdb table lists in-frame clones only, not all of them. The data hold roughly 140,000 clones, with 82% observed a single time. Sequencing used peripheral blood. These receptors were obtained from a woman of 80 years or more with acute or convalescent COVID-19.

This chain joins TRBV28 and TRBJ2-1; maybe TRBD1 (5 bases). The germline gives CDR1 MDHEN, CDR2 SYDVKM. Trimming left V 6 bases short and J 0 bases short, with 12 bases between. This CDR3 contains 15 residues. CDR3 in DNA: TGTGCCAGCAGGCAACAGGAAAGCTCCTACAATGAGCAGTTCTTC. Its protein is CASRQQESSYNEQFF.

The CDR3 bases are TGTGCCAGCAGCTTAGAAGGGGGCAGGACCTACGAGCAGTACTTC. This codes for CASSLEGGRTYEQYF. The genes are TRBV7-8 and TRBJ2-7; 7 bases are shared with TRBD1. The V segment lost 1 base and the J segment 2 bases; nucleotides outside the gene matches: 5. Looked up from germline, CDR1 is SGHVS and CDR2 is FQNEAQ. The CDR3 is made up of 15 amino acids.

This CDR3 is CASSLPRQGRRTDTQYF. DNA for the CDR3: TGTGCCAGCAGTTTACCTCGACAGGGCCGGCGCACAGATACGCAGTATTTT. This rearrangement joins TRBV28 to TRBJ2-3; 7 bases line up with TRBD1. V was clipped by 2 bases and J by 1 base; unmatched bases: 9. The CDR3 totals 17 residues. Per the germline V gene, CDR1 is MDHEN and CDR2 is SYDVKM.

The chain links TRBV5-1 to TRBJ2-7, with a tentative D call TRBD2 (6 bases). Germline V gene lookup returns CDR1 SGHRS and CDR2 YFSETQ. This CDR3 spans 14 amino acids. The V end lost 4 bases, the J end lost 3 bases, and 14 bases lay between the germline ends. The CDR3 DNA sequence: TGCGCCAGCAGCGGACTTGGGACTCGCTACGAGCAGTACTTC. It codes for CASSGLGTRYEQYF.

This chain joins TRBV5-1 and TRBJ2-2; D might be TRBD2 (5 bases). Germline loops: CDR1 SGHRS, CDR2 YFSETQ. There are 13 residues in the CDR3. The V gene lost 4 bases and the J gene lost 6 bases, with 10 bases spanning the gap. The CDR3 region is CASSPAGAGELFF. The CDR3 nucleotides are TGCGCCAGCAGCCCCGCCGGGGCCGGGGAGCTGTTTTTT.

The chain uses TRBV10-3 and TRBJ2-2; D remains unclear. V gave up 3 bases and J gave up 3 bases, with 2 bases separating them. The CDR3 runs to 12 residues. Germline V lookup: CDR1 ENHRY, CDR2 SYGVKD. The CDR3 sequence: CAISDYTGELFF. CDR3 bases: TGTGCCATCAGTGACTACACCGGGGAGCTGTTTTTT.

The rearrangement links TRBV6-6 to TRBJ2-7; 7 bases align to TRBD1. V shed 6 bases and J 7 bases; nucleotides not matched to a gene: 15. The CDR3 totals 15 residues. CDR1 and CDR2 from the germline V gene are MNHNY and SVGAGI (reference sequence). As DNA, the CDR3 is TGTGCCAGCAGAGCCGGTAGGGGGCGGTTCGTAGAGCAGTACTTC. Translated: CASRAGRGRFVEQYF.

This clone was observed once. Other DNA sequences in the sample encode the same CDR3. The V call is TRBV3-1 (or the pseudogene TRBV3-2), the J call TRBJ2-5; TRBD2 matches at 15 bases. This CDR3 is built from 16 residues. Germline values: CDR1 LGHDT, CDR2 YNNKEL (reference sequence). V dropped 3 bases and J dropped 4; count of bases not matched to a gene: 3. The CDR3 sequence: CASSQGLAGGRETQYF. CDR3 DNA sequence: TGTGCCAGCAGCCAGGGACTAGCGGGAGGTCGAGAGACCCAGTACTTC.

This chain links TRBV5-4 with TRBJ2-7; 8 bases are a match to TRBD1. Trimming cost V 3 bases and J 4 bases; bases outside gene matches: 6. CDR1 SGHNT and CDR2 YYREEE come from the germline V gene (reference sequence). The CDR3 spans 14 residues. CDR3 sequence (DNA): TGTGCCAGCAGCTCGACAGGGGCTTATTACGAGCAGTACTTC. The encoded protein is CASSSTGAYYEQYF.

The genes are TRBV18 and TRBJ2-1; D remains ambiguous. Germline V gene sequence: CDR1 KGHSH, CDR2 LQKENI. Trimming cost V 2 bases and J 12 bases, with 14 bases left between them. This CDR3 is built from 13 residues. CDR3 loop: CASSPASLRMQFF. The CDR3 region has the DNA TGTGCCAGCTCACCAGCGTCCTTGCGGATGCAGTTCTTC.

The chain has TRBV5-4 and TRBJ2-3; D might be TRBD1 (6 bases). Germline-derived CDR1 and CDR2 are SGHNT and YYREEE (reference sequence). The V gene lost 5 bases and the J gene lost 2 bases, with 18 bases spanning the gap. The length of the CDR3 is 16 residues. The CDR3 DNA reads TGTGCCAGCAGTTTTACTACCGGGACAAACACAGATACGCAGTATTTT. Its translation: CASSFTTGTNTDTQYF. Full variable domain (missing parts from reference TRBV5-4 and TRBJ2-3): ETGVTQSPTHLIKTRGQQVTLRCSSQSGHNTVSWYQQALGQGPQFIFQYYREEENGRGNFPPRFSGLQFPNYSSELNVNALELDDSALYLCASSFTTGTNTDTQYFGPGTRLTVL.

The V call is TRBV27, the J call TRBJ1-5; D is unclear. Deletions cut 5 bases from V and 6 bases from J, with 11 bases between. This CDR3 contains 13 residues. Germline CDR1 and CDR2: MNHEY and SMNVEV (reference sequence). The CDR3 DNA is TGTGCCAGCAGTCCTACACTAGGTCAGCCCCAGCATTTT. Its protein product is CASSPTLGQPQHF.

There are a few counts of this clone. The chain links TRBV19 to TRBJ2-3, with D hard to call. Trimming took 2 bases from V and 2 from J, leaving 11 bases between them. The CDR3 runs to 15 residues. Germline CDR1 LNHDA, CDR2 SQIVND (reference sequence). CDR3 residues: CASSINPGDTDTQYF. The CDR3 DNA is TGTGCCAGTAGTATAAACCCAGGTGACACAGATACGCAGTATTTT.

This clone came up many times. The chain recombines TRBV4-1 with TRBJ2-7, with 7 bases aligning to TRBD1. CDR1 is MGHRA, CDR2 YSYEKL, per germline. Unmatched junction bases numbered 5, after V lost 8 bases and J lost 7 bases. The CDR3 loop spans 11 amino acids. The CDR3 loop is CASQYRGEQYF. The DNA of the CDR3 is TGCGCCAGCCAGTACAGGGGTGAGCAGTACTTC.

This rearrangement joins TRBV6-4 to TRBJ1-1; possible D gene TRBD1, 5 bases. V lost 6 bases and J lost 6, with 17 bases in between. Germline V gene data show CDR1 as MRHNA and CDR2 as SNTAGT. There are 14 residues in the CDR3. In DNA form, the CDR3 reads TGTGCCAGCAGAGCCGACAGAGAGAGTGCTGAAGCTTTCTTT. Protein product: CASRADRESAEAFF.

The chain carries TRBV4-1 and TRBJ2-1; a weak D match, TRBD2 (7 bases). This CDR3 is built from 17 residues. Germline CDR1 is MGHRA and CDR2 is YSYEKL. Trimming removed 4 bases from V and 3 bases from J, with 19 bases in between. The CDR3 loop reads CASSLQSGGGNYNEQFF. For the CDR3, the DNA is TGCGCCAGCAGCCTCCAGTCTGGCGGGGGCAACTACAATGAGCAGTTCTTC.

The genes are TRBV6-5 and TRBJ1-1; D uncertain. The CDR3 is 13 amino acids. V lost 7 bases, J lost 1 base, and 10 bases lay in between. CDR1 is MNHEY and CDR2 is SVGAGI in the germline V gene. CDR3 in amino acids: CASMWGGNTEAFF. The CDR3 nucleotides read TGTGCCAGCATGTGGGGAGGGAACACTGAAGCTTTCTTT.

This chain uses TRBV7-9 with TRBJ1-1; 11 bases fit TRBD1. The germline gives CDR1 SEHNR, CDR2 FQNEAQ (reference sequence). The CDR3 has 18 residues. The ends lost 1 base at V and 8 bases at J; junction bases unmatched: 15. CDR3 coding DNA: TGTGCCAGCAGCTTAGGTGTACCTCTGGGACAGGGGGGAAGAGAAGCTTTCTTT. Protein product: CASSLGVPLGQGGREAFF.

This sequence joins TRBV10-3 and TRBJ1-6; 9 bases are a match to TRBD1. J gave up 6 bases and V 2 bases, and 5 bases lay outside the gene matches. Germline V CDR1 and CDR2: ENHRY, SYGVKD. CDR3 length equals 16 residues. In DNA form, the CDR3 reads TGTGCCATCAGTGAGGGAACAGGGGGCTTTAATTCACCCCTCCACTTT. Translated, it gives CAISEGTGGFNSPLHF.

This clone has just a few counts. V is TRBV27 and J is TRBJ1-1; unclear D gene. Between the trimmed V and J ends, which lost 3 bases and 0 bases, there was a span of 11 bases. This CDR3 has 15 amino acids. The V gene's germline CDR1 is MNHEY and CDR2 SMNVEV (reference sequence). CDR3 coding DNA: TGTGCCAGCAGTTTTAGCACGTCCCTGAACACTGAAGCTTTCTTT. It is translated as CASSFSTSLNTEAFF.

CDR3 in DNA: TGTGCCAGCCGGGGCGGGGGGGACCAAGAGACCCAGTACTTC. This codes for CASRGGGDQETQYF. This sequence joins TRBV19 and TRBJ2-5; the match to TRBD2 covers 9 bases. Germline lookup yields CDR1 LNHDA and CDR2 SQIVND (reference sequence). CDR3 length: 14 amino acids. After removal of 9 bases from V and 0 bases from J, the junction contained 5 bases not matched to a gene. Full variable domain (remainder filled in from reference TRBV19 and TRBJ2-5): DGGITQSPKYLFRKEGQNVTLSCEQNLNHDAMYWYRQDPGQGLRLIYYSQIVNDFQKGDIAEGYSVSREKKESFPLTVTSAQKNPTAFYLCASRGGGDQETQYFGPGTRLLVL.

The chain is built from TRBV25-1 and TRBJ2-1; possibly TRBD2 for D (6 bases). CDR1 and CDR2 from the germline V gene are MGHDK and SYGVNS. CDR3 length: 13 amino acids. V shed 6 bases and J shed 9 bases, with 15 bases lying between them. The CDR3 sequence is CASSAGTRGEQFF. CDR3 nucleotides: TGTGCCAGCAGCGCGGGGACCCGGGGTGAGCAGTTCTTC.

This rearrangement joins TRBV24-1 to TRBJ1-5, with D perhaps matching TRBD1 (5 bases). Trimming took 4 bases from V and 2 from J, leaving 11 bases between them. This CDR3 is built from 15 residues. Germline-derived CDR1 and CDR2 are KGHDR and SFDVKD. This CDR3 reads CATSERGWRNQPQHF. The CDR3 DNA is TGTGCCACCAGTGAAAGGGGTTGGCGCAATCAGCCCCAGCATTTT.

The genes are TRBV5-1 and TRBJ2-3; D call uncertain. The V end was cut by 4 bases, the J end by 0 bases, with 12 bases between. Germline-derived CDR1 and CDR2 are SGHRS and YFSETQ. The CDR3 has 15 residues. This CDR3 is CASSRTDPSTDTQYF. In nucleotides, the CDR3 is TGCGCCAGCAGCCGTACAGATCCTAGCACAGATACGCAGTATTTT.